These 13 T cell receptor beta chains share one sample of origin, sequenced in a study of spatial heterogeneity in lung cancer. Findings and caveats of the study: Intratumoral expanded alpha and beta TCR counts were found to track tumor mutation counts.

No antigen has been identified for these receptors. Via MiXCR, TCRdb re-called the 5' RACE reads, giving one row per CDR3 protein. The table has about 9,800 distinct CDR3 sequences, nearly 6.5% seen once. Time point: sample taken at primary tumor resection. Sequenced here: lung tumor tissue, sampled at surgery. All receptors come from a male donor with early-stage non-small cell lung cancer.

This clonotype was recorded many times. This chain connects TRBV20-1 to TRBJ2-1; 12 bases match TRBD2. CDR3 length equals 15 residues. From germline, CDR1 is DFQATT and CDR2 SNEGSKA (reference sequence). V shed 1 base, J shed 7 bases, and the junction held 5 bases outside the gene matches. CDR3 nucleotide sequence: TGCAGTGCTAGAGTGACTAGCGGGAGAAGGAATGAGCAGTTCTTC. This translates into CSARVTSGRRNEQFF.

This clonotype was observed many times. This chain connects TRBV7-8 to TRBJ1-1; D remains unclear. The CDR3 has 13 amino acids. V lost 6 bases, J lost 3 bases, and 11 bases lay in between. Germline-derived CDR1 and CDR2 are SGHVS and FQNEAQ. The CDR3 reads CASRQPGYTEAFF. The CDR3 DNA sequence: TGTGCCAGCAGACAGCCGGGGTACACTGAAGCTTTCTTT. The full variable domain, in which reference TRBV7-8 and TRBJ1-1 provide the parts outside the CDR3, is GAGVSQSPRYKVAKRGQDVALRCDPISGHVSLFWYQQALGQGPEFLTYFQNEAQLDKSGLPSDRFFAERPEGSVSTLKIQRTQQEDSAVYLCASRQPGYTEAFFGQGTRLTVV.

In its sample, this clonotype was seen many times. The rearrangement links TRBV3-1 to TRBJ2-1; 13 bases are a match to TRBD2. The V gene end was trimmed by 1 base and the J gene end by 5 bases; junction bases not matched to a gene: 14. The CDR3 totals 20 residues. CDR1 is LGHDT and CDR2 is YNNKEL in the germline V gene (reference sequence). DNA of the CDR3: TGTGCCAGCAGCCAAGTACTAGCGGGGGGGATTCAAAGAGAAAACAATGAGCAGTTCTTC. It translates to CASSQVLAGGIQRENNEQFF.

This clonotype was recorded many times. This chain uses TRBV10-3 with TRBJ1-1, with 8 bases fitting TRBD1. The CDR3 covers 13 residues. V shed 4 bases, J shed 4 bases, and the junction held 2 bases outside the gene matches. Germline V CDR1 and CDR2: ENHRY, SYGVKD. Here the CDR3 DNA reads TGTGCCATCAGTGGGACAGGGACCACTGAAGCTTTCTTT. Translated, it gives CAISGTGTTEAFF.

The chain uses TRBV14 and TRBJ2-2; no clear D gene. Trimming cost V 8 bases and J 1 base, with 11 bases left between them. CDR1 is SGHDN and CDR2 is FVKESK in the germline V gene. This CDR3 region has 14 residues. The CDR3 nucleotides read TGTGCCAGCGCCCGGCATCTGAACACCGGGGAGCTGTTTTTT. Its translation is CASARHLNTGELFF.

This clonotype occurred many times. This rearrangement joins TRBV10-1 to TRBJ2-1; no firm D call. This CDR3 is built from 13 residues. Germline V gene lookup returns CDR1 WNHNN and CDR2 SYGVQD (reference sequence). Deletions cut 0 bases from V and 10 bases from J, with 10 bases between. The CDR3 coding sequence is TGCGCCAGCAGTGAGTCGGCTTTCGACGAGCAGTTCTTC. It codes for CASSESAFDEQFF.

This clonotype was seen repeatedly, ten times or more. This chain joins TRBV30 and TRBJ1-2; no firm D call. CDR1 and CDR2 (germline): GTSNPN, SVGIG (reference sequence). The CDR3 loop spans 11 amino acids. V lost 8 bases and J 4 bases, leaving 11 bases between the germline ends. DNA of the CDR3: TGTGCCGGGCAGAGATCCTATGGCTACACCTTC. Residues: CAGQRSYGYTF.

This clonotype was seen repeatedly, ten times or more. V and J are TRBV11-2 and TRBJ2-3; 12 positions agree with TRBD2. After removal of 1 base from V and 1 base from J, the junction contained 6 bases not matched to a gene. In germline, CDR1 is SGHAT, CDR2 FQNNGV. The CDR3 length is 18 residues. CDR3 coding DNA: TGTGCCAGCAGCTTAGGACTAGCGGGAGCTGGAGGCACAGATACGCAGTATTTT. Translation gives CASSLGLAGAGGTDTQYF.

This clonotype appeared many times. This may come from a read error, since a much larger clone is one base off. V usage is TRBV11-2 and J usage is TRBJ1-5; 8 bases align to TRBD1. J lost 11 bases, V lost 10 bases, and 19 bases had no gene match. Germline V gene lookup returns CDR1 SGHAT and CDR2 FQNNGV. This CDR3 has 15 residues. CDR3 nucleotide sequence: TGTGCCAACAGACCTTCGACAGGGGTTAAGGGTGCCCAGCATTTT. Its protein is CANRPSTGVKGAQHF. The variable domain in full, completed from reference TRBV11-2 and TRBJ1-5, reads EAGVAQSPRYKIIEKRQSVAFWCNPISGHATLYWYQQILGQGPKLLIQFQNNGVVDDSQLPKDRFSAERLKGVDSTLKIQPAKLEDSAVYLCANRPSTGVKGAQHFGDGTRLSIL.

This clonotype was picked up many times. The chain has TRBV11-2 and TRBJ2-6, with D possibly being TRBD1 (6 bases). V dropped 1 base and J dropped 0 bases, with 13 bases sitting between them. The germline gives CDR1 SGHAT, CDR2 FQNNGV. The CDR3 extends over 18 amino acids. For the CDR3, the DNA is TGTGCCAGCAGCTTAGGACGGCACAGGGTCTCTGGGGCCAACGTCCTGACTTTC. Protein: CASSLGRHRVSGANVLTF.

This clonotype was seen at least ten times. The V and J genes are TRBV5-1 and TRBJ2-2, with D possibly TRBD2 on 5 matching bases. The CDR3 is 14 amino acids. Trimming stripped 4 bases from V and 4 bases from J, with 11 bases between. Germline V gives CDR1 SGHRS, CDR2 YFSETQ. Written as DNA, the CDR3 is TGCGCCAGCAGCCCCCAGCGGCTCACCGGGGAGCTGTTTTTT. Amino acids: CASSPQRLTGELFF.

Within the sample, this clonotype is medium-sized (0.01 to 0.1%). This sequence joins TRBV5-1 and TRBJ2-1; TRBD2 aligns across 10 bases. Losses at the gene ends were 0 bases for V and 7 bases for J; bases not matched to a gene: 10. The CDR3 consists of 17 residues. In germline, CDR1 is SGHRS, CDR2 YFSETQ. CDR3 in amino acids: CASSLEASGRRDNEQFF. In DNA, the CDR3 is TGCGCCAGCAGCTTGGAAGCTAGCGGGAGAAGAGATAATGAGCAGTTCTTC. Complete variable domain (other parts from reference TRBV5-1 and TRBJ2-1): KAGVTQTPRYLIKTRGQQVTLSCSPISGHRSVSWYQQTPGQGLQFLFEYFSETQRNKGNFPGRFSGRQFSNSRSEMNVSTLELGDSALYLCASSLEASGRRDNEQFFGPGTRLTVL.

The table lists this clonotype with many counts. The genes are TRBV12-5 and TRBJ1-1, with D uncertain. V was cut by 6 bases and J by 1 base, with 15 bases left in between. This CDR3 spans 15 amino acids. Germline V gives CDR1 LGHNT, CDR2 FRNRAP. The CDR3 loop is CASGPPSGRNTEAFF. The CDR3 DNA reads TGTGCTAGTGGACCGCCATCAGGACGGAACACTGAAGCTTTCTTT.